What follows is one TCR beta chain and its context. Sequenced by immunoSEQ multiplex PCR; TCRdb stores in-frame clones only, minus some. This sample has 65,000 to 90,000 clones, with about 80% found just once. This entry is derived from a study of OX40 agonist ivuxolimab in advanced cancers. The CDR3 contains 14 residues. Per germline, CDR1 LNHNV and CDR2 YYDKDF (reference sequence). V lost 5 bases and J lost 7; bases outside the gene matches: 10. The J gene is TRBJ1-2, the V gene TRBV15; 7 nucleotides match TRBD1. Here the sequenced sample was CD4+ or CD8+ T cells sorted from blood, taken in a trial of the OX40 agonist ivuxolimab. This TCR was recovered from an adult with an advanced solid tumor such as melanoma, head and neck, liver or kidney cancer. The CDR3 nucleotides read TGTGCCACCAGCCCAAGGGAGACAGGGCTTGGCTACACCTTC. Its protein is CATSPRETGLGYTF.